Given below is one T cell receptor beta chain in context. The J segment lost 6 bases and the V segment lost 5 bases, leaving 10 bases of the junction unmatched. The CDR3 totals 15 residues. The germline CDR1 and CDR2 sequences are LNHNV and YYDKDF (reference sequence). This sample was taken from a study of blood T cell repertoires in COVID-19. Study information: Sources were T cells, B-cell-depleted T cells, or PBMCs; the material itself was cDNA or gDNA.

Authors' processing steps: Nucleated cell number was recorded as an estimate derived from reference gene primer amplification. Repertoires were generated with immunoSEQ multiplex PCR, while TCRdb's copy carries only in-frame clones and drops some. V, J and clone size are those of that table, while D and trimming were read from the DNA. The repertoire holds 200,000 to 250,000 clones, with 65% to 90% as singletons. Categorization into cohorts depended on clinical history that participants reported. This sequence joins TRBV15 and TRBJ1-5; 7 bases match TRBD1. The receptor was derived from a woman between 40 and 55 years old with acute COVID-19. Sequencing input: PBMCs or T cells enriched from blood (not recorded which). In DNA form, the CDR3 reads TGTGCCACCAGCCTAAGACAGGGCCCAGGTCAGCCCCAGCATTTT. This encodes CATSLRQGPGQPQHF.